This T cell receptor (beta chain) appears in the sequencing data of a study of cytomegalovirus exposure and HLA in healthy donors. Points from the study as a whole: It was shown in a later analysis that HLA-associated TCR beta chains were more clonally expanded than other, equally common chains.

As concerns this clone: Its antigen is unknown.

Per germline, CDR1 KGHSH and CDR2 LQKENI. The CDR3 has 16 amino acids. The V gene end was trimmed by 3 bases and the J gene end by 3 bases; junction bases not matched to a gene: 10. PCR used 60 Vbeta primers and 13 Jbeta primers. Clones were read by immunoSEQ multiplex PCR, and TCRdb kept only the in-frame ones, dropping some. Of 50,000 or so clones detected, around 80% appear once; the ten largest clones hold under 2.5%. The origin of this receptor is a boy aged 5-17 years in good health and CMV-seropositive. The rearrangement uses TRBV18 and TRBJ2-7; 8 positions agree with TRBD1. Sample: PBMCs. CDR3 region: CASSPPGVDRDYEQYF. The CDR3 DNA follows: TGTGCCAGCTCACCTCCCGGGGTGGACAGGGACTACGAGCAGTACTTC.